Following are 18 T cell receptor beta chains from one sample sequenced in a study of CD8+ T cells in alopecia areata (dated 2018 in TCRdb). This sample's treatment or condition label indicates: oral pan-JAK inhibitor, 5-10 mg twice daily. The library came from the immunoSEQ multiplex PCR assay. To provide template for TCR sequencing, every sample had RNA extracted and reverse transcribed into cDNA. Entries here come from immuneACCESS through TCRdb and include only in-frame sequences with V and J called. Some clones fail to appear in such tables; in the studies checked, an unresolved V gene covers under half of the shortfall, and the cause of the remainder is unknown. This sample gives about 210,000 clones in total; just over 65% of them show up just once. The ten largest clonotypes hold around 1.2% of the sample. Source: CD4+ T cells sorted from blood, taken between weeks 43 and 45, from a patient treated with tofacitinib. The receptors here all came from a human donor with alopecia areata.

The CDR3 nucleotides are TGTGCCAGCAGCTTAGTAGCGGGGTACGAGCAGTACTTC. Translation gives CASSLVAGYEQYF. The rearrangement links TRBV7-9 to TRBJ2-7, with TRBD2 matching over 8 bases. Germline CDR1 is SEHNR and CDR2 is FQNEAQ (reference sequence). Losses at the gene ends were 1 base for V and 4 bases for J; bases not matched to a gene: 0. This CDR3 contains 13 residues.

V usage is TRBV6-6 and J usage is TRBJ1-5; D remains ambiguous. This CDR3 contains 15 residues. Looked up from germline, CDR1 is MNHNY and CDR2 is SVGAGI (reference sequence). V dropped 6 bases and J dropped 1 base, with 13 bases sitting between them. The CDR3 here is CASSPVGSSNQPQHF. The DNA for the CDR3 is TGTGCCAGCAGCCCGGTGGGATCGAGCAATCAGCCCCAGCATTTT.

The gene calls are TRBV29-1 and TRBJ1-1; TRBD1 aligns across 8 bases. The CDR3 runs to 13 residues. Germline CDR1 reads SQVTM; CDR2 reads ANQGSEA. The V and J ends lost 6 bases and 5 bases, in that order; junction bases with no gene match: 8. The CDR3 is CSVFRQGRTEAFF. CDR3 DNA: TGCAGCGTCTTTCGACAGGGGCGGACTGAAGCTTTCTTT.

The chain couples TRBV30 to TRBJ1-1, with D perhaps TRBD1 (5 bases). The germline V gene encodes CDR1 GTSNPN and CDR2 SVGIG (reference sequence). The CDR3 is 13 amino acids. Trimming took off 4 bases at V and 7 bases at J, with 16 bases between the two ends. CDR3 residues: CAWTPPGDHEAFF. CDR3 nucleotides: TGTGCCTGGACTCCCCCGGGGGATCATGAAGCTTTCTTT.

In this sample, this clone turned up once. The J gene is TRBJ2-2, the V gene TRBV4-3; D is unclear. Germline V gene lookup returns CDR1 LGHNA and CDR2 YSLEER. This CDR3 region has 13 residues. Between the trimmed V and J ends, which lost 0 bases and 9 bases, there was a span of 8 bases. This chain's CDR3 is CASSQEGIRELFF. The CDR3 DNA is TGCGCCAGCAGCCAAGAAGGTATTCGGGAGCTGTTTTTT.

This sequence joins TRBV19 and TRBJ2-1, with D maybe TRBD1 (6 bases). Trimming shortened V by 4 bases and J by 0 bases, and 13 bases separated the two germline ends. There are 16 residues in the CDR3. Germline V gene sequence: CDR1 LNHDA, CDR2 SQIVND (reference sequence). As DNA, the CDR3 is TGTGCCAGTAGTAACCAAGGACAGATCTCCTACAATGAGCAGTTCTTC. Its protein is CASSNQGQISYNEQFF.

DNA of the CDR3: TGTGCCAGCAGCTTAGAGGATCAGCCCCAGCATTTT. It specifies CASSLEDQPQHF. The chain has TRBV7-9 and TRBJ1-5; D unclear. Trimming left V 1 base short and J 5 bases short, with 3 bases between. The germline gives CDR1 SEHNR, CDR2 FQNEAQ (reference sequence). The CDR3 spans 12 residues.

V usage is TRBV29-1 and J usage is TRBJ1-1; TRBD1 might be the D (5 bases). Germline assignment: CDR1 SQVTM and CDR2 ANQGSEA. V gave up 5 bases and J gave up 4 bases, with 11 bases separating them. There are 12 residues in the CDR3. The CDR3 protein is CSVRGHVTEAFF. The DNA for the CDR3 is TGCAGCGTTCGAGGACATGTCACTGAAGCTTTCTTT.

The chain carries TRBV29-1 and TRBJ2-1; perhaps TRBD2 as D (6 bases). This CDR3 region has 16 residues. Trimming stripped 1 base from V and 6 bases from J, with 19 bases between. CDR1 SQVTM and CDR2 ANQGSEA come from the germline V gene. The CDR3 protein is CSVEASIAETCNEQFF. CDR3 bases: TGCAGCGTTGAAGCGTCAATAGCGGAAACCTGCAATGAGCAGTTCTTC.

The rearrangement joins TRBV9 to TRBJ1-6; D gene uncertain. From germline, CDR1 is SGDLS and CDR2 YYNGEE. CDR3 size: 15 residues. V was clipped by 0 bases and J by 6 bases, with 10 bases between them. The CDR3 reads CASSVGDLGNSPLHF. The DNA for the CDR3 is TGTGCCAGCAGCGTAGGAGATCTGGGTAATTCACCCCTCCACTTT.

The chain recombines TRBV6-5 with TRBJ2-7, with D possibly matching TRBD1 (6 bases). The CDR3 covers 14 residues. Germline CDR1 is MNHEY and CDR2 is SVGAGI. V was pared by 5 bases and J by 3 bases, with 14 bases between. CDR3 loop: CASSPTGTLYEQYF. The CDR3 region has the DNA TGTGCCAGCAGTCCGACAGGCACCCTCTACGAGCAGTACTTC.

J is TRBJ1-1 and V is TRBV29-1; TRBD1 might be the D (5 bases). CDR3 length: 15 amino acids. The germline gives CDR1 SQVTM, CDR2 ANQGSEA. The V and J ends lost 3 bases and 0 bases respectively, with 14 bases between them. The CDR3 sequence: CSVEILGTLNTEAFF. CDR3 coding DNA: TGCAGCGTTGAGATCCTGGGGACCCTGAACACTGAAGCTTTCTTT.

The gene calls are TRBV7-8 and TRBJ1-2; D remains unclear. Germline V gives CDR1 SGHVS, CDR2 FQNEAQ. This CDR3 comprises 13 residues. V gave up 1 base and J gave up 5 bases, with 8 bases separating them. This CDR3 is CASSLDETYGYTF. The CDR3 DNA reads TGTGCCAGCAGCTTAGATGAGACATATGGCTACACCTTC.

The chain has TRBV29-1 and TRBJ1-4, with TRBD1 matching over 10 bases. Germline V gives CDR1 SQVTM, CDR2 ANQGSEA. CDR3 size: 14 residues. Unmatched junction bases numbered 8, after V lost 7 bases and J lost 6 bases. The CDR3 nucleotides are TGCAGCGCTAGACAGGGGGCCAGGGATGAAAAACTGTTTTTT. Translated, it gives CSARQGARDEKLFF.

The chain combines TRBV18 with TRBJ2-6; unclear D gene. Trimming cost V 2 bases and J 1 base, with 3 bases left between them. The CDR3 has 14 amino acids. Germline V lookup: CDR1 KGHSH, CDR2 LQKENI. Written as DNA, the CDR3 is TGTGCCAGCTCACCAGGTTCTGGGGCCAACGTCCTGACTTTC. Translating gives CASSPGSGANVLTF.

The CDR3 spells CASSLTTGSYEQYF. DNA of the CDR3: TGTGCCAGCAGCTTAACGACAGGGTCCTACGAGCAGTACTTC. The rearrangement joins TRBV7-2 to TRBJ2-7, with 7 positions matching TRBD1. The J segment lost 1 base and the V segment lost 2 bases, leaving 2 bases of the junction unmatched. CDR1 and CDR2 from the germline V gene are SGHTA and FQGNSA. CDR3 length: 14 amino acids.

The V and J genes are TRBV11-3 and TRBJ2-7, with 10 nucleotides matching TRBD2. Germline loops: CDR1 SGHNT, CDR2 YENEEA. The CDR3 is 16 residues long. J lost 3 bases, V lost 5 bases, and 10 bases had no gene match. CDR3 coding DNA: TGTGCCAGCAGCCTCGTCCGGACTAGCGGATACTACGAGCAGTACTTC. Translation gives CASSLVRTSGYYEQYF.

This clone was counted a few times. The genes are TRBV29-1 and TRBJ2-5; either TRBD1 or TRBD2 may fit D (6 bases each). Trimming removed 5 bases at V and 3 bases at J, with 16 bases between. The CDR3 totals 14 residues. From germline, CDR1 is SQVTM and CDR2 ANQGSEA. In nucleotides, the CDR3 is TGCAGCGTTTCCAGGGGACTTGGAAAAGAGACCCAGTACTTC. Its protein is CSVSRGLGKETQYF.